These 20 T cell receptor beta chains were sequenced from one sample in a study of blood T cell repertoires in COVID-19. The protocol was immunoSEQ multiplex PCR, while the TCRdb copy is restricted to in-frame clones and leaves out a portion. The data show about 86,000 clones, with around 87% seen just once and about 1% held by the top ten. Sequences were obtained from peripheral blood. The receptors originated from a human donor in a cohort sampled during active COVID-19.

The rearrangement joins TRBV7-6 to TRBJ2-7; D possibly corresponds to TRBD2 (7 bases). The ends were cut back, 6 bases at V and 1 base at J, with 16 bases in the middle. Germline CDR1 SGHVS, CDR2 FNYEAQ. The CDR3 runs 15 residues. CDR3: CASRRGGERSYEQYF. The CDR3 DNA sequence: TGTGCCAGCAGGAGGGGGGGGGAACGGTCCTACGAGCAGTACTTC. Full variable domain (rest looked up from reference TRBV7-6 and TRBJ2-7): GAGVSQSPRYKVTKRGQDVALRCDPISGHVSLYWYRQALGQGPEFLTYFNYEAQQDKSGLPNDRFSAERPEGSISTLTIQRTEQRDSAMYRCASRRGGERSYEQYFGPGTRLTVT.

V is TRBV24-1 and J is TRBJ2-2; tentative D call: TRBD2 (6 bases). The V end lost 12 bases, the J end lost 6 bases, and 22 bases lay between the germline ends. Germline lookup yields CDR1 KGHDR and CDR2 SFDVKD. The CDR3 runs to 15 residues. The CDR3 DNA reads TGTGCCGCCTCAACGGGGGAAGGGCACCCCGGGGAGCTGTTTTTT. This gives the protein CAASTGEGHPGELFF.

The V gene is TRBV30, the J gene TRBJ1-6; 9 nucleotides line up with TRBD1. The length of the CDR3 is 15 residues. CDR1 GTSNPN and CDR2 SVGIG come from the germline V gene (reference sequence). With V trimmed by 2 bases and J by 7 bases, 6 bases remained unmatched. This CDR3 is CAWSKGTGNNSPLHF. In nucleotides, the CDR3 is TGTGCCTGGAGTAAAGGGACAGGGAACAATTCACCCCTCCACTTT. The whole variable domain, filled in from reference TRBV30 and TRBJ1-6, reads SQTIHQWPATLVQPVGSPLSLECTVEGTSNPNLYWYRQAAGRGLQLLFYSVGIGQISSEVPQNLSASRPQDRQFILSSKKLLLSDSGFYLCAWSKGTGNNSPLHFGNGTRLTVT.

The table lists this clone with a count of one. The chain joins TRBV6-5 to TRBJ2-7; perhaps TRBD2 as D (6 bases). Trimming removed 2 bases at V and 5 bases at J, with 10 bases between. CDR1 and CDR2 from the germline V gene are MNHEY and SVGAGI. The CDR3 spans 13 residues. The CDR3 sequence is CASSYTGENEQYF. For the CDR3, the DNA is TGTGCCAGCAGTTACACGGGGGAGAACGAGCAGTACTTC.

The chain couples TRBV6-6 to TRBJ1-3; 7 positions match TRBD1. J was trimmed by 2 bases and V by 7 bases; bases with no gene match: 2. The CDR3 runs 13 residues. In germline, CDR1 is MNHNY, CDR2 SVGAGI (reference sequence). This chain's CDR3 is CASNRGAGNTIYF. The DNA for the CDR3 is TGTGCCAGCAACAGGGGCGCTGGAAACACCATATATTTT.

The rearrangement links TRBV20-1 to TRBJ2-1; the D is unclear. CDR1 is DFQATT and CDR2 is SNEGSKA in the germline V gene (reference sequence). The CDR3 covers 9 residues. V lost 5 bases and J lost 8, with 4 bases in between. The CDR3 protein is CSARYEQFF. The CDR3, as DNA: TGCAGTGCTCGGTATGAGCAGTTCTTC.

The chain combines TRBV7-8 with TRBJ2-1, with unresolved D. V was clipped by 5 bases and J by 3 bases, with 14 bases between them. CDR1 and CDR2 from the germline V gene are SGHVS and FQNEAQ. The CDR3 has 15 residues. CDR3 residues: CASSPDTPYYNEQFF. The CDR3 bases are TGTGCCAGCAGCCCCGACACCCCCTACTACAATGAGCAGTTCTTC.

This rearrangement joins TRBV27 to TRBJ2-5, with 9 positions matching TRBD1. Trimming took 6 bases from V and 4 from J; bases not matched to a gene: 18. Germline V CDR1 and CDR2: MNHEY, SMNVEV (reference sequence). The CDR3 has 18 residues. The CDR3 DNA follows: TGTGCCAGCAGGGGCGCCGGGACAGGGTCTACGGGCGGAGAGACCCAGTACTTC. Encoded protein: CASRGAGTGSTGGETQYF.

The chain combines TRBV25-1 with TRBJ2-5; 7 bases map to TRBD1. CDR1 MGHDK and CDR2 SYGVNS come from the germline V gene. This CDR3 region has 13 residues. V was pared by 8 bases and J by 5 bases, with 8 bases of the junction left unmatched. The CDR3 reads CASERDSHETQYF. The CDR3 DNA is TGTGCCAGCGAAAGGGACAGCCACGAGACCCAGTACTTC.

The gene calls are TRBV4-2 and TRBJ1-2, with 8 bases aligning to TRBD1. V lost 0 bases to trimming and J lost 8 bases; unmatched junction nucleotides: 8. Germline V CDR1 and CDR2: LGHNA, YNFKEQ. This CDR3 contains 15 residues. The CDR3 spells CASSQDRHRGTGYTF. The CDR3 bases are TGTGCCAGCAGCCAAGATCGGCACAGGGGGACGGGCTACACCTTC.

This sequence joins TRBV6-5 and TRBJ2-1, with 9 bases lining up with TRBD2. With 2 bases clipped from V and 7 bases from J, the junction kept 9 bases outside the gene matches. Germline V gene sequence: CDR1 MNHEY, CDR2 SVGAGI. CDR3 length: 16 amino acids. CDR3 amino acids: CASSYPGAGGANEQFF. CDR3 DNA: TGTGCCAGCAGTTACCCAGGGGCGGGAGGGGCAAATGAGCAGTTCTTC.

This clone has more than one count but fewer than ten. This chain joins TRBV27 and TRBJ2-4; 8 nucleotides align to TRBD2. Germline lookup yields CDR1 MNHEY and CDR2 SMNVEV (reference sequence). CDR3 length equals 15 residues. After removal of 4 bases from V and 1 base from J, the junction contained 3 bases not matched to a gene. As DNA, the CDR3 is TGTGCCAGCAGTTCGGGCGGGAGGGCCAAAAACATTCAGTACTTC. Its translation: CASSSGGRAKNIQYF.

The chain recombines TRBV19 with TRBJ1-2, with D perhaps matching TRBD1 (5 bases). The CDR3 covers 13 residues. The V gene lost 10 bases and the J gene lost 4 bases, with 16 bases spanning the gap. CDR1 and CDR2 from the germline V gene are LNHDA and SQIVND (reference sequence). CDR3 DNA: TGTGCCACCACGACAGACACCTTCTATGGCTACACCTTC. Translating it yields CATTTDTFYGYTF.

The chain carries TRBV19 and TRBJ1-5; a weak D match, TRBD1 (6 bases). The CDR3 is made up of 15 amino acids. The V and J ends lost 3 bases and 2 bases respectively, with 11 bases between them. CDR1 is LNHDA, CDR2 SQIVND, per germline (reference sequence). The CDR3 nucleotides are TGTGCCAGTAGTATCGGGGGGCTGGGCAATCAGCCCCAGCATTTT. Encoded protein: CASSIGGLGNQPQHF.

The gene calls are TRBV11-3 and TRBJ2-1, with 14 bases identical to TRBD2. CDR3 length: 17 residues. V lost 0 bases to trimming and J lost 7 bases; unmatched junction nucleotides: 5. Germline V CDR1 and CDR2: SGHNT, YENEEA. The CDR3 sequence: CASSLEGGTSGSNEQFF. The CDR3 nucleotides are TGTGCCAGCAGCTTAGAGGGTGGGACTAGCGGGAGTAATGAGCAGTTCTTC.

This clone occurred once. The chain links TRBV6-4 to TRBJ2-2, with D maybe TRBD2 (6 bases). The V gene lost 4 bases and the J gene lost 3 bases, with 15 bases spanning the gap. Germline CDR1 reads MRHNA; CDR2 reads SNTAGT. The CDR3 contains 16 residues. CDR3 sequence: CASSGRRDLDTGELFF. The CDR3 nucleotides read TGTGCCAGCAGTGGACGGCGGGATCTGGACACCGGGGAGCTGTTTTTT.

The chain has TRBV27 and TRBJ2-3; TRBD2 might be the D (5 bases). Trimming shortened V by 6 bases and J by 2 bases, and 15 bases separated the two germline ends. The germline gives CDR1 MNHEY, CDR2 SMNVEV (reference sequence). This CDR3 spans 15 amino acids. The CDR3 reads CASSFSGGFTDTQYF. The DNA for the CDR3 is TGTGCCAGCAGCTTCAGCGGCGGTTTCACAGATACGCAGTATTTT.

J is TRBJ2-1 and V is TRBV4-1; 13 positions match TRBD2. CDR3 length: 19 residues. The germline gives CDR1 MGHRA, CDR2 YSYEKL. Unmatched junction bases numbered 13, after V lost 8 bases and J lost 0 bases. The DNA for the CDR3 is TGCGCCAGCCGATTCGGGACTAGCGGGACCAAGAGCTCCTACAATGAGCAGTTCTTC. This gives the protein CASRFGTSGTKSSYNEQFF.

This chain links TRBV5-1 with TRBJ2-1, with 12 bases fitting TRBD2. The CDR3 covers 16 residues. Trimming removed 0 bases from V and 6 bases from J; junction bases left unmatched: 4. Germline values: CDR1 SGHRS, CDR2 YFSETQ. This chain's CDR3 is CASSLAGTSGSNEQFF. CDR3 DNA sequence: TGCGCCAGCAGCTTGGCCGGGACTAGCGGGTCCAATGAGCAGTTCTTC.

The chain has TRBV28 and TRBJ1-5, with 8 bases aligning to TRBD1. The germline CDR1 and CDR2 sequences are MDHEN and SYDVKM. The CDR3 length is 15 residues. V was pared by 5 bases and J by 3 bases, with 6 bases of the junction left unmatched. As DNA, the CDR3 is TGTGCCAGCAGTGCCGGGACAGGTTTCAATCAGCCCCAGCATTTT. It translates to CASSAGTGFNQPQHF.